These 18 T cell receptor beta chains came from one sample sequenced in a study of regulatory T cells in long-lasting Graves disease. Regarding time point: newly diagnosed GD, antithyroid drugs for less than 3 months. RNA from PBMCs was the source of the TCR library. Researchers made TCR beta libraries by using iRepertoire HTBI primers and running Arm-PCR on CDR3 regions. TCRdb reprocessed the multiplex PCR reads with MiXCR, giving one entry per CDR3 protein. This sample has roughly 520,000 distinct CDR3 sequences; 12% occur once, and the top ten carry 7.5% to 9%. Separately, the same data were catalogued under a study of T cells in Graves' hyperthyroidism and ophthalmopathy.

This specimen consisted of peripheral blood mononuclear cells (PBMCs), obtained at new diagnosis, from a patient treated with antithyroid drugs. The source is a woman between 25 and 40 years old with Graves disease.

This clonotype came up many times. The chain links TRBV6-2 or TRBV6-3 to TRBJ2-7; tentatively, D is TRBD2 (6 bases). The CDR3 is 14 residues long. Trimming took off 3 bases at V and 1 base at J, with 10 bases between the two ends. The V gene's germline CDR1 is MNHEY and CDR2 SVGEGT. For the CDR3, the DNA is TGTGCCAGCAGTTATCGGGGGTTTTCCTACGAGCAGTACTTC. This sequence encodes CASSYRGFSYEQYF.

V usage is TRBV9 and J usage is TRBJ1-1; maybe TRBD1 (5 bases). Germline lookup yields CDR1 SGDLS and CDR2 YYNGEE. V lost 2 bases, J lost 11 bases, and 13 bases lay in between. CDR3 size: 12 residues. This chain's CDR3 is CASSVGTGTAFF. The CDR3, as DNA: TGTGCCAGCAGCGTCGGGACTGGGACGGCTTTCTTT.

This clonotype was picked up many times. This chain joins TRBV11-2 and TRBJ2-7; 8 positions agree with TRBD2. V shed 0 bases, J shed 0 bases, and the junction held 1 base outside the gene matches. This CDR3 spans 15 amino acids. CDR1 SGHAT and CDR2 FQNNGV come from the germline V gene. The CDR3 bases are TGTGCCAGCAGCTTAGAAGGGACTAGCTCCTACGAGCAGTACTTC. Protein sequence: CASSLEGTSSYEQYF.

V usage is TRBV20-1 and J usage is TRBJ2-7, with 8 bases that match TRBD1. J gave up 0 bases and V 3 bases, and 10 bases lay outside the gene matches. CDR3 length: 16 amino acids. Germline V gene data show CDR1 as DFQATT and CDR2 as SNEGSKA (reference sequence). The CDR3: CSASPGTGENSYEQYF. CDR3 DNA sequence: TGCAGTGCTAGCCCTGGGACAGGAGAAAACTCCTACGAGCAGTACTTC.

This clonotype came up many times. The rearrangement joins TRBV19 to TRBJ2-3, with D maybe TRBD2 (5 bases). Trimming stripped 7 bases from V and 4 bases from J, with 21 bases between. This CDR3 comprises 16 residues. Germline CDR1 LNHDA, CDR2 SQIVND (reference sequence). The CDR3: CASNPEASSIADTQYF. The CDR3 DNA follows: TGTGCCAGTAACCCTGAGGCTAGCAGTATTGCAGATACGCAGTATTTT.

This clonotype has a count of ten or more. The chain combines TRBV12-3 or TRBV12-4 with TRBJ1-3; the D gene is possibly TRBD1 (5 bases). Trimming removed 5 bases from V and 6 bases from J, with 20 bases in between. CDR3 size: 16 residues. The CDR3 nucleotides read TGTGCCAGCAGTGGGGCAAAGGGAATAGGTGAAAACACCATATATTTT. Encoded protein: CASSGAKGIGENTIYF.

There are a few counts of this clonotype. The chain recombines TRBV24-1 with TRBJ2-7; D is undetermined. V was clipped by 3 bases and J by 9 bases, with 8 bases between them. Germline V gives CDR1 KGHDR, CDR2 SFDVKD. This CDR3 has 11 amino acids. CDR3 coding DNA: TGTGCCACCAGTGATCAAGGTGGGCAGTACTTC. It translates to CATSDQGGQYF.

This clonotype was seen only a few times. The J gene is TRBJ2-4, the V gene TRBV18; D unresolved. CDR1 KGHSH and CDR2 LQKENI come from the germline V gene. Trimming left V 1 base short and J 1 base short, with 5 bases between. This CDR3 is built from 14 residues. This CDR3 reads CASSPLGAKNIQYF. In DNA, the CDR3 is TGTGCCAGCTCACCACTCGGGGCCAAAAACATTCAGTACTTC.

The CDR3 loop is CASTGDRNYNEQFF. CDR3 in DNA: TGTGCCAGTACAGGGGACAGAAACTACAATGAGCAGTTCTTC. The rearrangement links TRBV19 to TRBJ2-1; 7 positions agree with TRBD1. With 7 bases clipped from V and 3 bases from J, the junction kept 6 bases outside the gene matches. The CDR3 has 14 residues. CDR1 and CDR2 from the germline V gene are LNHDA and SQIVND (reference sequence).

The chain uses TRBV2 and TRBJ2-5; weak D call: TRBD2 (6 bases). V was shortened by 7 bases and J by 7 bases, with 22 bases between the two germline ends. Germline V gene data show CDR1 as SNHLY and CDR2 as FYNNEI. The CDR3 consists of 15 residues. The CDR3 reads CASNPGRLAGGTQYF. The DNA of the CDR3 is TGTGCCAGCAACCCGGGAAGGCTAGCCGGGGGGACCCAGTACTTC.

This clonotype was detected ten times or more. The chain uses TRBV27 and TRBJ2-3, with unresolved D. Germline assignment: CDR1 MNHEY and CDR2 SMNVEV (reference sequence). The V end lost 2 bases, the J end lost 4 bases, and 7 bases lay between the germline ends. The CDR3 covers 13 residues. The CDR3 sequence is CASSLIGADTQYF. For the CDR3, the DNA is TGTGCCAGCAGTTTAATTGGCGCAGATACGCAGTATTTT.

This clonotype was counted at least ten times. The chain carries TRBV11-2 and TRBJ1-2, with D maybe TRBD1 (5 bases). Trimming stripped 1 base from V and 8 bases from J, with 11 bases between. CDR1 is SGHAT and CDR2 is FQNNGV in the germline V gene. CDR3 length: 13 amino acids. The CDR3 region has the DNA TGTGCCAGCAGCTTAGCAGGGATAGGCGGCTACACCTTC. Protein sequence: CASSLAGIGGYTF.

This clonotype came up a few times. A much larger clone lies a single base off, so this may be a read error. The chain uses TRBV6-1 and TRBJ1-1; D not certain. The CDR3 covers 14 residues. The V and J ends lost 6 bases and 5 bases respectively, with 16 bases between them. The V gene's germline CDR1 is MNHNS and CDR2 SASEGT. The CDR3 is CASRSVRTWTEAFF. CDR3 nucleotides: TGTGCCAGCAGGTCTGTAAGAACTTGGACTGAAGCTTTCTTT.

This clonotype was seen repeatedly, ten times or more. The chain links TRBV28 to TRBJ1-1, with D perhaps TRBD1 (6 bases). CDR3 size: 15 residues. V shed 5 bases and J shed 0 bases, with 13 bases lying between them. In germline, CDR1 is MDHEN, CDR2 SYDVKM. The CDR3 loop reads CASSLGQPMNTEAFF. CDR3 sequence (DNA): TGTGCCAGCAGTCTCGGACAGCCCATGAACACTGAAGCTTTCTTT.

This clonotype was seen at least ten times. The V call is TRBV18, the J call TRBJ1-6; D remains unclear. In germline, CDR1 is KGHSH, CDR2 LQKENI. V dropped 2 bases and J dropped 5 bases, with 10 bases sitting between them. The CDR3 runs to 15 residues. Here the CDR3 reads CASSPEHTNNSPLHF. CDR3 coding DNA: TGTGCCAGCTCACCAGAACACACTAATAATTCACCCCTCCACTTT.

This clonotype came up many times. The chain couples TRBV18 to TRBJ2-3; no definite D call. The germline gives CDR1 KGHSH, CDR2 LQKENI. The CDR3 loop spans 13 amino acids. Between the trimmed V and J ends, which lost 3 bases and 5 bases, there was a span of 9 bases. The CDR3 sequence: CASSPAHEDTQYF. As DNA, the CDR3 is TGTGCCAGCTCACCGGCACATGAAGATACGCAGTATTTT.

This clonotype was recorded a few times. The chain couples TRBV7-6 to TRBJ2-5; D uncertain. Trimming cost V 2 bases and J 5 bases, with 12 bases left between them. The CDR3 runs to 14 residues. Germline V lookup: CDR1 SGHVS, CDR2 FNYEAQ. CDR3 in amino acids: CASSLPSVAETQYF. The CDR3 coding sequence is TGTGCCAGCAGCTTACCGTCCGTCGCTGAGACCCAGTACTTC.

The table lists this clonotype with many counts. Here the CDR3 DNA reads TGTGCCAGCATCGTGAGGGACCTAGTTCAGCCCCAGCATTTT. This gives the protein CASIVRDLVQPQHF. This rearrangement joins TRBV28 to TRBJ1-5; D is perhaps TRBD1 (5 bases). V shed 7 bases and J shed 6 bases, with 16 bases lying between them. The CDR3 extends over 14 amino acids. Per the germline V gene, CDR1 is MDHEN and CDR2 is SYDVKM. Full variable domain (rest looked up from reference TRBV28 and TRBJ1-5): DVKVTQSSRYLVKRTGEKVFLECVQDMDHENMFWYRQDPGLGLRLIYFSYDVKMKEKGDIPEGYSVSREKKERFSLILESASTNQTSMYLCASIVRDLVQPQHFGDGTRLSIL.